This TCR beta chain stems from a study of blood T cell repertoires in COVID-19. Study-wide background: The United States, Italy and Spain were the sources of the acute and convalescent COVID-19 samples. T cells, B-cell-depleted T cells, or PBMCs supplied cDNA or gDNA.

In the study's own analysis: Estimates of nucleated cell counts were drawn from the amplification of reference gene primers. Profiling relied on immunoSEQ multiplex PCR, and the TCRdb table lists in-frame clones only, not all of them. That table furnishes V, J and clone size, whereas the DNA furnished D and trimming. This sample yields 71,000 or so clones, of which more than 75% are seen a single time; approximately 8% belongs to the top ten. The ends were cut back, 3 bases at V and 5 bases at J, with 15 bases in the middle. Germline assignment: CDR1 DFQATT and CDR2 SNEGSKA (reference sequence). CDR3 size: 14 residues.

The chain recombines TRBV20-1 with TRBJ2-3, with a possible D match to TRBD2 (6 bases). Sequences were obtained from peripheral blood. The receptor comes from a man aged 45-65 years with active COVID-19. The CDR3 spells CSASRQGLQDTQYF. Here the CDR3 DNA reads TGCAGTGCTAGTCGGCAGGGACTTCAAGATACGCAGTATTTT.